Described below is a single TCR delta chain sequence and its context. The antigen is unknown. The data were taken from a study of human gamma delta and Vdelta1 T cells. General study points: Reportedly, Delta One T cells were polyclonal and broadly targeted acute myeloid leukemia.

The CDR3 is 23 residues long. Per the germline V gene, CDR1 is TSWWSYY and CDR2 is QGS. V gave up 2 bases and J gave up 0 bases; unmatched junction bases: 17. TCRdb re-processed the PCR reads using CATT. Among 6,000 to 7,000 delta-chain clones listed, about 40% were seen once. Sequenced: Vdelta1 gamma-delta T cells from blood grown in culture (DOT cells). The clonotype was recovered from a human donor in good health. The V gene is TRDV1, the J gene TRDJ3; 9 bases agree with TRDD2. The CDR3 DNA follows: TGTGCTCTTGGGGAAAAAGGCCTTCCTACGGGTCGGATAAGCTCCTGGGACACCCGACAGATGTTTTTC. It is translated as CALGEKGLPTGRISSWDTRQMFF.